The 22 T cell receptor beta chains given below trace back to one sample, sequenced in a study of vaccination effects on CD4 cells after COVID-19. Once cultured for approximately ten days, the cells underwent separation to obtain CD4+ T cells. PCR-confirmed SARS-CoV-2 infection occurred in the person between March and December 2020. Vaccination of participants consisted of two doses of either the BNT162b2 or mRNA-1273 vaccine. These receptors have no identified antigens. Clones were read by immunoSEQ multiplex PCR, and TCRdb kept only the in-frame ones, dropping some. Among about 46,000 clones listed, about 70% were seen once. Specimen: CD4+ T cells from PBMCs cultured without peptide, collected after COVID-19 vaccination. The source is a human donor who had a prior SARS-CoV-2 infection.

The rearrangement joins TRBV19 to TRBJ2-1; a weak D match, TRBD1 (5 bases). The CDR3 contains 14 residues. V gave up 3 bases and J gave up 1 base, with 7 bases separating them. From germline, CDR1 is LNHDA and CDR2 SQIVND (reference sequence). The CDR3 nucleotides read TGTGCCAGTAGTATTCAGGGTTCCTACAATGAGCAGTTCTTC. Translated, it gives CASSIQGSYNEQFF.

The chain uses TRBV15 and TRBJ1-2; weak D call: TRBD1 (5 bases). Trimming left V 2 bases short and J 5 bases short, with 6 bases between. The CDR3 runs to 12 residues. The germline CDR1 and CDR2 sequences are LNHNV and YYDKDF (reference sequence). CDR3 loop: CATSRQGYGYTF. The CDR3 nucleotides read TGTGCCACCAGCAGACAGGGTTATGGCTACACCTTC.

The rearrangement joins TRBV28 to TRBJ1-5; TRBD1 matches 7 bases. V dropped 5 bases and J dropped 8; count of bases not matched to a gene: 15. This CDR3 contains 16 residues. CDR1 is MDHEN and CDR2 is SYDVKM in the germline V gene. CDR3 amino acids: CASSPRGAGGYKPQHF. The CDR3 region has the DNA TGTGCCAGCAGTCCGCGGGGGGCAGGGGGTTATAAGCCCCAGCATTTT.

The sample holds a few counts of this clone. The rearrangement links TRBV7-2 to TRBJ2-3, with D tentatively TRBD1 or TRBD2 (6 bases each). The germline V and J ends were trimmed by 3 bases and 4 bases, with 8 bases remaining between them. Germline values: CDR1 SGHTA, CDR2 FQGNSA. The CDR3 totals 13 residues. CDR3 nucleotides: TGTGCCAGCAGCTTTGGGGGGCCAGATACGCAGTATTTT. This codes for CASSFGGPDTQYF.

The V gene is TRBV3-1 (or the pseudogene TRBV3-2), the J gene TRBJ1-2; D gene ambiguous. CDR1 and CDR2 from the germline V gene are LGHDT and YNNKEL (reference sequence). The V end lost 2 bases, the J end lost 8 bases, and 12 bases lay between the germline ends. The CDR3 is made up of 13 amino acids. The CDR3 bases are TGTGCCAGCAGCCAAAGGGAGGGTAACGGCTACACCTTC. This gives the protein CASSQREGNGYTF.

The J gene is TRBJ1-1, the V gene TRBV3-1 (or the pseudogene TRBV3-2); no clear D. The V gene's germline CDR1 is LGHDT and CDR2 YNNKEL (reference sequence). The CDR3 has 11 residues. V was shortened by 7 bases and J by 7 bases, with 10 bases between the two germline ends. Here the CDR3 reads CASTSSGEAFF. The CDR3, as DNA: TGTGCCAGCACTTCATCGGGTGAAGCTTTCTTT.

This clone was seen once. The chain recombines TRBV10-3 with TRBJ2-1; 9 bases are shared with TRBD2. CDR3 length: 14 amino acids. Germline V gene sequence: CDR1 ENHRY, CDR2 SYGVKD. With 3 bases clipped from V and 7 bases from J, the junction kept 4 bases outside the gene matches. Written as DNA, the CDR3 is TGTGCCATCAGTGATAGCGGGGGAAATAATGAGCAGTTCTTC. It is translated as CAISDSGGNNEQFF.

The chain recombines TRBV7-3 with TRBJ1-1; TRBD1 is a possible D gene (5 bases). Germline lookup yields CDR1 SGHTA and CDR2 FQGTGA. The CDR3 extends over 13 amino acids. V lost 5 bases, J lost 3 bases, and 10 bases lay in between. For the CDR3, the DNA is TGTGCCAGCAGCCCAGGGAGGGACACTGAAGCTTTCTTT. Translation: CASSPGRDTEAFF. Full variable domain (missing parts from reference TRBV7-3 and TRBJ1-1): GAGVSQTPSNKVTEKGKYVELRCDPISGHTALYWYRQSLGQGPEFLIYFQGTGAADDSGLPNDRFFAVRPEGSVSTLKIQRTERGDSAVYLCASSPGRDTEAFFGQGTRLTVV.

This clone was seen a handful of times. V is TRBV5-4 and J is TRBJ2-1; 14 bases map to TRBD2. The CDR3 is 17 residues long. The germline V gene has CDR1 SGHNT and CDR2 YYREEE (reference sequence). Unmatched junction bases numbered 3, after V lost 4 bases and J lost 0 bases. In nucleotides, the CDR3 is TGTGCCAGCAGCCCTGGGACTAGCGGGAGCTCCTACAATGAGCAGTTCTTC. Its protein is CASSPGTSGSSYNEQFF.

The rearrangement links TRBV4-3 to TRBJ1-2; D is unresolved. V shed 0 bases and J shed 4 bases, with 9 bases lying between them. The length of the CDR3 is 14 residues. The germline V gene has CDR1 LGHNA and CDR2 YSLEER. As DNA, the CDR3 is TGCGCCAGCAGCCAAGAACCCAGCCCCTATGGCTACACCTTC. This codes for CASSQEPSPYGYTF.

The sample holds one count of this clone. The chain couples TRBV6-2 or TRBV6-3 to TRBJ2-7; possible D gene TRBD1, 6 bases. CDR1 is MNHEY and CDR2 is SVGEGT in the germline V gene. Between the trimmed V and J ends, which lost 2 bases and 3 bases, there was a span of 14 bases. CDR3 length: 15 amino acids. CDR3 DNA: TGTGCCAGCAGTTACGGGGAACAGGGTGTCTACGAGCAGTACTTC. It codes for CASSYGEQGVYEQYF.

This chain uses TRBV15 with TRBJ2-5; tentative D call: TRBD1 (5 bases). Germline values: CDR1 LNHNV, CDR2 YYDKDF (reference sequence). The CDR3 runs 14 residues. V lost 1 base and J lost 2, with 8 bases in between. The CDR3 region has the DNA TGTGCCACCAGCAGAGGACAGACACAAGAGACCCAGTACTTC. Protein product: CATSRGQTQETQYF.

The CDR3 DNA follows: TGTGCCAGCAGCTTGGTCGGAACCCAAGAGACCCAGTACTTC. Translation gives CASSLVGTQETQYF. The chain has TRBV5-4 and TRBJ2-5; D is unresolved. V was shortened by 0 bases and J by 1 base, with 7 bases between the two germline ends. The CDR3 runs 14 residues. Germline V gives CDR1 SGHNT, CDR2 YYREEE (reference sequence).

The chain links TRBV7-9 to TRBJ1-4, with TRBD1 matching over 7 bases. This CDR3 has 14 residues. Trimming took 3 bases from V and 6 from J; bases not matched to a gene: 4. Looked up from germline, CDR1 is SEHNR and CDR2 is FQNEAQ (reference sequence). This chain's CDR3 is CASSFTGTDEKLFF. CDR3 in DNA: TGTGCCAGCAGCTTTACGGGGACAGATGAAAAACTGTTTTTT.

For the CDR3, the DNA is TGTGCCACTAGCGGGGTGGTAGATACGCAGTATTTT. Encoded protein: CATSGVVDTQYF. The J gene is TRBJ2-3, the V gene TRBV10-3, with 9 bases fitting TRBD2. V lost 10 bases and J lost 5; bases outside the gene matches: 4. The CDR3 runs 12 residues. Germline V lookup: CDR1 ENHRY, CDR2 SYGVKD.

The chain has TRBV24-1 and TRBJ2-5; 10 bases agree with TRBD2. The germline CDR1 and CDR2 sequences are KGHDR and SFDVKD. Trimming at V came to 9 bases and at J to 5 bases, leaving 17 bases not matched to a gene. This CDR3 region has 17 residues. The DNA of the CDR3 is TGTGCCACCGGCATGAGGCTAGCGGGAGTTGGGTCCGAGACCCAGTACTTC. As protein: CATGMRLAGVGSETQYF.

Concerning this clone: The sample contains more than one DNA sequence encoding this CDR3. The V gene is TRBV7-2, the J gene TRBJ2-2; 8 nucleotides match TRBD1. V was pared by 5 bases and J by 0 bases, with 5 bases of the junction left unmatched. The CDR3 extends over 16 amino acids. CDR1 is SGHTA, CDR2 FQGNSA, per germline. CDR3 residues: CASSPGTGANTGELFF. The CDR3 DNA follows: TGTGCCAGCAGCCCGGGGACAGGAGCGAACACCGGGGAGCTGTTTTTT.

The V gene is TRBV2, the J gene TRBJ2-3, with a tentative D call TRBD2 (5 bases). Germline V CDR1 and CDR2: SNHLY, FYNNEI. The CDR3 sequence is 12 residues long. The V gene lost 6 bases and the J gene lost 2 bases, with 6 bases spanning the gap. CDR3 residues: CASSDYTDTQYF. DNA for the CDR3: TGTGCCAGCAGCGACTACACAGATACGCAGTATTTT.

This clone has just a few counts. The chain uses TRBV11-3 and TRBJ2-7; 7 bases align to TRBD1. The germline gives CDR1 SGHNT, CDR2 YENEEA. J gave up 5 bases and V 5 bases, and 9 bases lay outside the gene matches. This CDR3 is built from 14 residues. The CDR3 spells CASSAKSTGNEQYF. Here the CDR3 DNA reads TGTGCCAGCAGCGCAAAGTCGACAGGGAACGAGCAGTACTTC.

The chain is built from TRBV15 and TRBJ2-1, with 9 bases aligning to TRBD2. J was trimmed by 9 bases and V by 1 base; bases with no gene match: 7. From germline, CDR1 is LNHNV and CDR2 YYDKDF (reference sequence). The CDR3 contains 15 residues. Here the CDR3 DNA reads TGTGCCACCAGCAGAGGGGCTAGCGGGAAGGGTGAGCAGTTCTTC. It codes for CATSRGASGKGEQFF.

J is TRBJ2-7 and V is TRBV4-3, with 10 nucleotides matching TRBD2. CDR3 length: 17 residues. With 0 bases clipped from V and 4 bases from J, the junction kept 9 bases outside the gene matches. The germline CDR1 and CDR2 sequences are LGHNA and YSLEER. This CDR3 is CASSQDSGASGSYEQYF. CDR3 nucleotide sequence: TGCGCCAGCAGCCAAGATTCCGGGGCTAGCGGGAGTTACGAGCAGTACTTC.

The J gene is TRBJ1-3, the V gene TRBV11-2; 9 bases map to TRBD1. CDR1 is SGHAT and CDR2 is FQNNGV in the germline V gene. With 1 base clipped from V and 2 bases from J, the junction kept 3 bases outside the gene matches. The CDR3 is 16 amino acids. CDR3 sequence reads: CASSLGGQGAGNTIYF. In DNA, the CDR3 is TGTGCCAGCAGCTTAGGGGGACAGGGAGCTGGAAACACCATATATTTT.